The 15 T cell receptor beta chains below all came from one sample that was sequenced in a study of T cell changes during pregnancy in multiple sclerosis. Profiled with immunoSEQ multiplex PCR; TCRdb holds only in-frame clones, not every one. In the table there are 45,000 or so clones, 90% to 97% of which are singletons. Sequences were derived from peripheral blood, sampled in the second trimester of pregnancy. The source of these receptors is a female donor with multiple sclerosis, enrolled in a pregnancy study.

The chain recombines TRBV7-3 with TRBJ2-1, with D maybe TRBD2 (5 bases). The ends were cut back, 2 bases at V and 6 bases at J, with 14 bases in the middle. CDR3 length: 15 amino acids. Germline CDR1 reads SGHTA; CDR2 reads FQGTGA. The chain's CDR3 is CASSLYGVIGNEQFF. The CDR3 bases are TGTGCCAGCAGCTTATACGGGGTCATCGGCAATGAGCAGTTCTTC.

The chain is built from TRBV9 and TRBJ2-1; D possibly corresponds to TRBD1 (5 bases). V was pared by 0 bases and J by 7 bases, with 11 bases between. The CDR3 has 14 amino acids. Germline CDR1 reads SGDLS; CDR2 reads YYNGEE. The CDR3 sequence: CASSVGVRVNEQFF. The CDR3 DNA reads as TGTGCCAGCAGCGTAGGTGTCAGGGTGAATGAGCAGTTCTTC.

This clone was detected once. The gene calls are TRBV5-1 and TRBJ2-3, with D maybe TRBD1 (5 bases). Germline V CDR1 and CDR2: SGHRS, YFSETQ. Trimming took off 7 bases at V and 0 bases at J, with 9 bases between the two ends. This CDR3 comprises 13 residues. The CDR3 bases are TGCGCCAGCCGGGCAGGGAGCACAGATACGCAGTATTTT. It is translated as CASRAGSTDTQYF.

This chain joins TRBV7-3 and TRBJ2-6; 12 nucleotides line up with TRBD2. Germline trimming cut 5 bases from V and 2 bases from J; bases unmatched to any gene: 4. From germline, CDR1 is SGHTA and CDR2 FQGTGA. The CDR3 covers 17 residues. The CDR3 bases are TGTGCCAGCAGCCCGCGACTAGCGGGGGCTGGGGCCAACGTCCTGACTTTC. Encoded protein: CASSPRLAGAGANVLTF.

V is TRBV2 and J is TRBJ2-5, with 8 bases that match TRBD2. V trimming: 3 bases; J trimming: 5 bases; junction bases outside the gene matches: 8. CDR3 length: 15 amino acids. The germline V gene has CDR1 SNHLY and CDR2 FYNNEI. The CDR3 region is CASSEGGRSGETQYF. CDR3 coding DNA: TGTGCCAGCAGTGAGGGCGGGAGGAGTGGGGAGACCCAGTACTTC.

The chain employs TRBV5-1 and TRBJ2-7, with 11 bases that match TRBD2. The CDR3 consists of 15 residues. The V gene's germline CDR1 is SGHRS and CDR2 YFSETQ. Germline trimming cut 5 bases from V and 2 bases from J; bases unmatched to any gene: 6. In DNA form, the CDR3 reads TGCGCCAGCAGAGGTGATAGCGGGAGGGCCTACGAGCAGTACTTC. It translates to CASRGDSGRAYEQYF.

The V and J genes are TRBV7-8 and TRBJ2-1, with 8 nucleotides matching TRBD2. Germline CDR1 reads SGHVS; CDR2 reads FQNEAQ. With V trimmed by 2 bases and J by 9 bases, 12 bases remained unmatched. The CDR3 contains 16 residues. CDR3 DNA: TGTGCCAGCAGCTTAATTTCACTAGCGGCGTATAGTGAGCAGTTCTTC. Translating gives CASSLISLAAYSEQFF.

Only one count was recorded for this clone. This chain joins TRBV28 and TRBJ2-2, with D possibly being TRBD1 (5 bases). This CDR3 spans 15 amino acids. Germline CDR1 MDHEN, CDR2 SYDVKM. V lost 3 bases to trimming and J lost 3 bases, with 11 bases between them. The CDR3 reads CASSFSAGYTGELFF. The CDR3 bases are TGTGCCAGCAGTTTTTCAGCAGGGTACACCGGGGAGCTGTTTTTT.

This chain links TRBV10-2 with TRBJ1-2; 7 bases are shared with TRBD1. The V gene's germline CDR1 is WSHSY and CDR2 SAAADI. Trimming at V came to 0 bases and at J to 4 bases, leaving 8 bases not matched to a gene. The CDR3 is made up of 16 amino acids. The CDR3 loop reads CASSESLPGQSYGYTF. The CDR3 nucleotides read TGCGCCAGCAGTGAGTCGTTACCGGGACAGAGCTATGGCTACACCTTC.

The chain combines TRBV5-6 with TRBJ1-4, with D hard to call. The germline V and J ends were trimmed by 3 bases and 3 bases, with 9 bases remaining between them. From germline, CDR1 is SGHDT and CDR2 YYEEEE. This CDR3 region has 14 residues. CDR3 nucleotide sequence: TGTGCCAGCAGCTCGAGGCTTTCTAATGAAAAACTGTTTTTT. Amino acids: CASSSRLSNEKLFF.

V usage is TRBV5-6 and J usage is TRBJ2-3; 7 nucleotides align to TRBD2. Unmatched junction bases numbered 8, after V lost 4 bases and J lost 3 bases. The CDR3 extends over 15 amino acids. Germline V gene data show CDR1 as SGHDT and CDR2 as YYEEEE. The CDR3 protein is CASSGPGTKTDTQYF. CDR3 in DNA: TGTGCCAGCAGCGGTCCTGGGACTAAGACAGATACGCAGTATTTT.

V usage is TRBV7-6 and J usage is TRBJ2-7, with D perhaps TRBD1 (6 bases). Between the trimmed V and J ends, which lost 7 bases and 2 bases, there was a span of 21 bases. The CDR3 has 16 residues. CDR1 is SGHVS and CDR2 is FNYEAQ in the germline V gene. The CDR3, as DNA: TGTGCCAGCACGTTGGGTTCGGGACAAGGCCCCTACGAGCAGTACTTC. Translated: CASTLGSGQGPYEQYF. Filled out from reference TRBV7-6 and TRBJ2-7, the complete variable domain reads GAGVSQSPRYKVTKRGQDVALRCDPISGHVSLYWYRQALGQGPEFLTYFNYEAQQDKSGLPNDRFSAERPEGSISTLTIQRTEQRDSAMYRCASTLGSGQGPYEQYFGPGTRLTVT.

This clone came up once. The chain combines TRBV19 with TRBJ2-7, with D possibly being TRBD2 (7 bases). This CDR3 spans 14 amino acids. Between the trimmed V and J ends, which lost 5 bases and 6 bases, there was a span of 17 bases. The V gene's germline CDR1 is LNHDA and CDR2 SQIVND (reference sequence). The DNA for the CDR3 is TGTGCCAGTAGTGGGGCGGGGGCTTCTCGCGAGCAGTACTTC. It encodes CASSGAGASREQYF.

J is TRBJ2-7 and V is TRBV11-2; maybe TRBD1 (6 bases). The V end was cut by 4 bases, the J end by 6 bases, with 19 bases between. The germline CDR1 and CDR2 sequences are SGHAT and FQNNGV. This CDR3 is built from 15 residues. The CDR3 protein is CASSSMRGFPGEQYF. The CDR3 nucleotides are TGTGCCAGCAGCTCTATGAGGGGGTTCCCGGGCGAGCAGTACTTC. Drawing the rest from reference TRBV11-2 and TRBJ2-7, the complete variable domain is EAGVAQSPRYKIIEKRQSVAFWCNPISGHATLYWYQQILGQGPKLLIQFQNNGVVDDSQLPKDRFSAERLKGVDSTLKIQPAKLEDSAVYLCASSSMRGFPGEQYFGPGTRLTVT.

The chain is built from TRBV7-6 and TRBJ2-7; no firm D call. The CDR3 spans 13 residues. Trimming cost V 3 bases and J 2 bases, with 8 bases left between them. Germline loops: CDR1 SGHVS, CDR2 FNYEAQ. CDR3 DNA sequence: TGTGCCAGCAGCTTCGGTTATACCTACGAGCAGTACTTC. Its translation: CASSFGYTYEQYF.